This TCR beta chain originates from a study of cytomegalovirus exposure and HLA in healthy donors. The study's findings and limits: A few chains tied to CMV proved CMV antigen-specific in vitro.

The PCR made use of 60 Vbeta and 13 Jbeta primers. The data were produced by immunoSEQ multiplex PCR, yet TCRdb's version contains in-frame clones alone and is incomplete. The sample has 90,000 to 100,000 clones; roughly three quarters are singletons. The donors comprised healthy bone marrow donors. As for this clone: As yet, its antigen is unknown.

The CDR3 spans 15 residues. The germline CDR1 and CDR2 sequences are LNHNV and YYDKDF (reference sequence). V shed 5 bases, J shed 5 bases, and the junction held 6 bases outside the gene matches. The chain recombines TRBV15 with TRBJ2-5; TRBD1 matches at 12 bases. The sequence came from a female donor in good health and CMV-seronegative. The source material was PBMCs. This chain's CDR3 is CATSGGQGARETQYF. CDR3 DNA: TGTGCCACCAGCGGGGGACAGGGGGCCAGGGAGACCCAGTACTTC.